Listed here is a single TCR beta chain. It lacks a known antigen. Base-call qualities are not available, and no considerably larger clone is one nucleotide away. Receptor libraries were prepared by the immunoSEQ multiplex PCR assay. TCRdb took this table from immuneACCESS and kept in-frame rearrangements with V and J called. Such tables lack part of the clones; where checked against another copy, unresolved V genes explain under half of the gap, and the rest is unexplained. The sample yields 70,000 to 75,000 clones; about 92% were counted once. 2% to 2.5% of the sample is held by the ten biggest clonotypes. The sample is drawn from a study of T cell changes during pregnancy in multiple sclerosis (dated by TCRdb to between 2018 and 2021). Some background on the complete study: In women with multiple sclerosis, the researchers looked at how the T cell repertoire shifted as pregnancy progressed.

The V and J ends are trimmed by 5 bases and 5 bases, leaving 18 bases between them. Reading from cysteine to phenylalanine, the CDR3 counts 15 amino acids. This entry keeps only the CDR3 DNA: 45 bases, framed from base 1. CDR1 and CDR2, per the germline V gene, are SGHTA and FQGNSA. Sequenced here: peripheral blood, sampled before pregnancy. This TCR was sampled from a female donor with multiple sclerosis, enrolled in a pregnancy study. This chain joins TRBV7-2 to TRBJ2-5, with TRBD2 tentatively as D gene (6 bases match). The CDR3 sequence is CASSPKWGVGETQYF. The nucleotide sequence reads as follows: TGTGCCAGCAGCCCGAAGTGGGGGGTGGGCGAGACCCAGTACTTC.